Shown below are 15 T cell receptor beta chains from a single sample sequenced in a study of brain metastases from non-small cell lung cancer. Sequencing used immunoSEQ multiplex PCR; TCRdb keeps in-frame clones, though not all of them. This repertoire shows about 5,000 clones, roughly 84% found once; its top ten account for 10% to 15%. The material sequenced was tissue from a brain metastasis. These receptors all stem from a donor at least 40 years old with non-small cell lung cancer.

The V and J genes are TRBV7-8 and TRBJ2-5, with 10 positions matching TRBD2. The germline V gene encodes CDR1 SGHVS and CDR2 FQNEAQ. V lost 1 base, J lost 5 bases, and 10 bases stayed unmatched. The CDR3 spans 17 residues. The CDR3 region is CASSLGSLAGVGETQYF. CDR3 in DNA: TGTGCCAGCAGCTTAGGGAGTCTAGCGGGAGTTGGGGAGACCCAGTACTTC.

This clone was detected only once. V and J are TRBV3-1 (or the pseudogene TRBV3-2) and TRBJ2-5, with TRBD2 matching 16 bases. Germline V gene sequence: CDR1 LGHDT, CDR2 YNNKEL (reference sequence). The CDR3 runs 18 residues. V lost 4 bases to trimming and J lost 5 bases; unmatched junction nucleotides: 10. The CDR3: CASSPGLAGGGSWETQYF. The CDR3 DNA sequence: TGTGCCAGCAGCCCGGGACTAGCGGGAGGGGGATCCTGGGAGACCCAGTACTTC.

Only one count was recorded for this clone. This chain joins TRBV30 and TRBJ2-7; 7 bases line up with TRBD2. Germline CDR1 GTSNPN, CDR2 SVGIG (reference sequence). J was trimmed by 7 bases and V by 0 bases; bases with no gene match: 15. The CDR3 extends over 16 amino acids. The CDR3 loop reads CAWSVSSGMGREEQYF. CDR3 nucleotide sequence: TGTGCCTGGAGTGTCTCCAGCGGGATGGGGAGGGAGGAGCAGTACTTC.

As concerns this clone: The junction departs from germline at one end; a sequencing error may be responsible. This sequence joins TRBV28 and TRBJ1-6, with D unresolved. CDR3 size: 12 residues. The germline V gene has CDR1 MDHEN and CDR2 SYDVKM. CDR3 protein: CASSFPNSPFHF. In DNA form, the CDR3 reads TGTGCCAGCAGTTTCCCTAATTCACCCTTCCACTTT.

This chain links TRBV6-1 with TRBJ2-2; D call uncertain. Trimming stripped 5 bases from V and 5 bases from J, with 3 bases between. CDR3 length equals 11 residues. Per the germline V gene, CDR1 is MNHNS and CDR2 is SASEGT. CDR3 sequence reads: CASSFTGELFF. The CDR3 bases are TGTGCCAGCAGTTTTACCGGGGAGCTGTTTTTT.

The chain carries TRBV4-3 and TRBJ2-2, with a weak D call TRBD2 (6 bases). Trimming left V 1 base short and J 1 base short, with 10 bases between. The CDR3 totals 16 residues. Germline V gives CDR1 LGHNA, CDR2 YSLEER. This chain's CDR3 is CASSQAGDWNTGELFF. The CDR3 nucleotides read TGCGCCAGCAGCCAAGCGGGGGATTGGAACACCGGGGAGCTGTTTTTT.

This chain joins TRBV19 and TRBJ1-6; D gene uncertain. V gave up 7 bases and J gave up 8 bases, with 12 bases separating them. This CDR3 is built from 13 residues. From germline, CDR1 is LNHDA and CDR2 SQIVND (reference sequence). The CDR3 nucleotides read TGTGCCAGTAATAACCGAGTGGATTCACCCCTCCACTTT. The encoded protein is CASNNRVDSPLHF.

This clone appeared a single time. A read error may account for a junction end that differs from germline. This rearrangement joins TRBV29-1 to TRBJ2-2; 7 positions match TRBD2. The CDR3 extends over 15 amino acids. Germline V gene data show CDR1 as SQVTM and CDR2 as ANQGSEA. In DNA form, the CDR3 reads TGCAGCGTTGAGAGCGGGGATACGAACACCGGGAAGCTGTTTTTT. It is translated as CSVESGDTNTGKLFF.

This clone was seen only a few times. The chain uses TRBV15 and TRBJ2-7, with TRBD1 as a possible D gene (6 bases). The CDR3 runs 15 residues. Trimming left V 0 bases short and J 1 base short, with 10 bases between. The germline gives CDR1 LNHNV, CDR2 YYDKDF (reference sequence). The CDR3 DNA follows: TGTGCCACCAGCAGAGATGGGGGCCCATCCTACGAGCAGTACTTC. Its translation: CATSRDGGPSYEQYF.

The V and J genes are TRBV30 and TRBJ1-4; the D gene is possibly TRBD1 (6 bases). Germline lookup yields CDR1 GTSNPN and CDR2 SVGIG (reference sequence). CDR3 length equals 15 residues. Between the trimmed V and J ends, which lost 8 bases and 4 bases, there was a span of 20 bases. CDR3: CASQPIGQYNEKLFF. CDR3 nucleotide sequence: TGTGCCAGCCAACCGATAGGACAGTATAATGAAAAACTGTTTTTT. The full variable domain, rest sourced from reference TRBV30 and TRBJ1-4, is SQTIHQWPATLVQPVGSPLSLECTVEGTSNPNLYWYRQAAGRGLQLLFYSVGIGQISSEVPQNLSASRPQDRQFILSSKKLLLSDSGFYLCASQPIGQYNEKLFFGSGTQLSVL.

The chain employs TRBV6-4 and TRBJ2-1, with D uncertain. The CDR3 covers 13 residues. The V gene's germline CDR1 is MRHNA and CDR2 SNTAGT. V gave up 0 bases and J gave up 13 bases, with 13 bases separating them. The CDR3 sequence: CASSDSSQTYQFF. The CDR3 nucleotides read TGTGCCAGCAGTGACTCCAGCCAGACATATCAGTTCTTC.

J is TRBJ1-1 and V is TRBV21-1. TRBV21-1 is a pseudogene locus. The CDR3 sequence is 15 residues long. As DNA, the CDR3 is TGTGCCAGCAGCAAAGCGGCAGACCAGAACACTGAAGCTTTCTTT. Its translation is CASSKAADQNTEAFF.

Only one count was recorded for this clone. This chain uses TRBV5-4 with TRBJ1-1; D is possibly TRBD1 (6 bases). Germline V gene data show CDR1 as SGHNT and CDR2 as YYREEE (reference sequence). CDR3 length: 15 amino acids. V lost 1 base and J 0 bases, leaving 10 bases between the germline ends. The chain's CDR3 is CASSLPDRLNTEAFF. The CDR3 DNA sequence: TGTGCCAGCAGCTTGCCCGACAGGCTGAACACTGAAGCTTTCTTT.

The chain carries TRBV29-1 and TRBJ2-2; 8 nucleotides agree with TRBD2. CDR3 length: 13 amino acids. V was clipped by 7 bases and J by 4 bases; unmatched bases: 5. Germline lookup yields CDR1 SQVTM and CDR2 ANQGSEA. The CDR3 region has the DNA TGCAGCGCTCGGGAGGGAGGCACCGGGGAGCTGTTTTTT. Its protein is CSAREGGTGELFF.

The chain uses TRBV5-1 and TRBJ2-7, with TRBD1 as a possible D gene (6 bases). The V gene lost 0 bases and the J gene lost 7 bases, with 8 bases spanning the gap. CDR3 length: 12 residues. Germline values: CDR1 SGHRS, CDR2 YFSETQ. CDR3 sequence: CASSLGRGEQYF. DNA of the CDR3: TGCGCCAGCAGCTTGGGCAGGGGTGAGCAGTACTTC.